The 10 T cell receptor beta chains below come from one sample, sequenced in a study of blood T cell repertoires in COVID-19. TCRdb's table, derived via immunoSEQ multiplex PCR, lists solely in-frame clones and lacks some. This sample has roughly 100,000 clones; around 90% occur once, and the top ten carry 5% to 6.5%. Material: peripheral blood. Source of these receptors: a woman in her 50s with COVID-19, enrolled during active disease.

The chain combines TRBV3-1 (or the pseudogene TRBV3-2) with TRBJ2-7; tentatively, D is TRBD2 (5 bases). Germline CDR1 reads LGHDT; CDR2 reads YNNKEL (reference sequence). The germline V and J ends were trimmed by 1 base and 6 bases, with 10 bases remaining between them. This CDR3 is built from 13 residues. CDR3 region: CASSQAGSPEQYF. CDR3 DNA sequence: TGTGCCAGCAGCCAAGCGGGAAGCCCCGAGCAGTACTTC.

This rearrangement joins TRBV5-1 to TRBJ2-1, with 13 nucleotides matching TRBD2. The CDR3 spans 16 residues. Germline values: CDR1 SGHRS, CDR2 YFSETQ. The ends lost 4 bases at V and 5 bases at J; junction bases unmatched: 6. In nucleotides, the CDR3 is TGCGCCAGCAGCGCTGGGACTAGCGGGGTCCACAATGAGCAGTTCTTC. It specifies CASSAGTSGVHNEQFF.

This sequence joins TRBV5-1 and TRBJ2-1, with TRBD2 matching 7 bases. V lost 4 bases to trimming and J lost 0 bases; unmatched junction nucleotides: 7. CDR1 is SGHRS, CDR2 YFSETQ, per germline. CDR3 length equals 16 residues. The chain's CDR3 is CASSVASGSSYNEQFF. The CDR3 DNA reads TGCGCCAGCAGCGTCGCTAGCGGTAGCTCCTACAATGAGCAGTTCTTC. The entire variable domain, with the rest obtained from reference TRBV5-1 and TRBJ2-1, is as follows: KAGVTQTPRYLIKTRGQQVTLSCSPISGHRSVSWYQQTPGQGLQFLFEYFSETQRNKGNFPGRFSGRQFSNSRSEMNVSTLELGDSALYLCASSVASGSSYNEQFFGPGTRLTVL.

The V call is TRBV7-2, the J call TRBJ1-4; D is unresolved. CDR3 size: 12 residues. The V end lost 5 bases, the J end lost 14 bases, and 15 bases lay between the germline ends. Germline CDR1 reads SGHTA; CDR2 reads FQGNSA. The CDR3 DNA reads TGTGCCAGCAGCCTCGATGTGAGGTCCCTGTTTTTT. This translates into CASSLDVRSLFF.

This rearrangement joins TRBV9 to TRBJ2-5; 12 bases match TRBD2. Germline lookup yields CDR1 SGDLS and CDR2 YYNGEE. V lost 4 bases to trimming and J lost 5 bases; unmatched junction nucleotides: 12. CDR3 length equals 17 residues. The CDR3 region has the DNA TGTGCCAGCAGCCCCTCGCGGGGCCTAGCGGGGGGGGAGACCCAGTACTTC. Its translation: CASSPSRGLAGGETQYF.

The chain employs TRBV19 and TRBJ1-2, with 7 bases identical to TRBD1. Germline CDR1 reads LNHDA; CDR2 reads SQIVND (reference sequence). The V segment lost 3 bases and the J segment 8 bases; nucleotides outside the gene matches: 12. This CDR3 has 15 residues. The CDR3 protein is CASSMFGSPGGGYTF. The DNA of the CDR3 is TGTGCCAGTAGTATGTTCGGCAGCCCAGGGGGAGGCTACACCTTC.

This rearrangement joins TRBV7-9 to TRBJ2-7; TRBD1 agrees at 9 bases. Per the germline V gene, CDR1 is SEHNR and CDR2 is FQNEAQ (reference sequence). V trimming: 6 bases; J trimming: 5 bases; junction bases outside the gene matches: 8. The CDR3 covers 14 residues. The CDR3 nucleotides read TGTGCCAGCAGGGCGGGACAGGGAGGTAACGAGCAGTACTTC. It encodes CASRAGQGGNEQYF. Variable domain in full (rest from reference TRBV7-9 and TRBJ2-7): DTGVSQNPRHKITKRGQNVTFRCDPISEHNRLYWYRQTLGQGPEFLTYFQNEAQLEKSRLLSDRFSAERPKGSFSTLEIQRTEQGDSAMYLCASRAGQGGNEQYFGPGTRLTVT.

This clone was seen more than once but under ten times. The V and J genes are TRBV10-3 and TRBJ1-5; 8 bases line up with TRBD1. Germline assignment: CDR1 ENHRY and CDR2 SYGVKD. The CDR3 runs to 14 residues. The J segment lost 7 bases and the V segment lost 0 bases, leaving 2 bases of the junction unmatched. As DNA, the CDR3 is TGTGCCATCAGTGAGTCCGGACAGGGACAGCCCCAGCATTTT. It specifies CAISESGQGQPQHF.

V usage is TRBV7-2 and J usage is TRBJ2-7; D is perhaps TRBD2 (5 bases). This CDR3 is built from 13 residues. Germline assignment: CDR1 SGHTA and CDR2 FQGNSA. V gave up 1 base and J gave up 7 bases, with 11 bases separating them. Here the CDR3 reads CASSLVTRGEQYF. CDR3 bases: TGTGCCAGCAGCTTAGTCACACGAGGGGAGCAGTACTTC.

J is TRBJ2-3 and V is TRBV9; TRBD2 might be the D (6 bases). Germline V gives CDR1 SGDLS, CDR2 YYNGEE. This CDR3 has 15 amino acids. Trimming pared 4 bases from V and 5 bases from J, leaving 17 bases between. The CDR3 DNA sequence: TGTGCCAGCAGCACTCAGGCGGGGCGAGGAGATACGCAGTATTTT. Residues: CASSTQAGRGDTQYF.